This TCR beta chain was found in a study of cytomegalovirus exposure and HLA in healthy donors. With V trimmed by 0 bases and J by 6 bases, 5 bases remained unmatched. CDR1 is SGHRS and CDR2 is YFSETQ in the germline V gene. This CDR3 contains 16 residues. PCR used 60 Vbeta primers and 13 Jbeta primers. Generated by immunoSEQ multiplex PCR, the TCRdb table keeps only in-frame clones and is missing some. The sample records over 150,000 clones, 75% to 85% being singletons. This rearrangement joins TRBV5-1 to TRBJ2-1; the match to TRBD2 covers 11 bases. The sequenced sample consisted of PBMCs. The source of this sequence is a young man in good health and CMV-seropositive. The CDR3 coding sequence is TGCGCCAGCAGCTTGGGGGGCACTAGCGGGGGCAATGAGCAGTTCTTC. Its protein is CASSLGGTSGGNEQFF.